The entry that follows covers one TCR beta chain sequence. The junction differs from germline at one of its ends, possibly a read error. These donors, healthy bone marrow donors, were studied. In germline, CDR1 is SGHNT, CDR2 YENEEA. The CDR3 length is 13 residues. This entry belongs to a study of cytomegalovirus exposure and HLA in healthy donors. Study-wide context: In a previous analysis, 120 million or so unique TCR beta sequences were found from 150 million to 200 million T cells. When about 400 donors were genotyped, approximately 81% of them were found to fall in the Caucasian-associated ancestry cluster.

Researchers ran the PCR with 60 Vbeta and 13 Jbeta primers. Study processing details: There were tens of millions of unique TCR beta chains by a later count, and approximately 11 million of them were shared. Generated by immunoSEQ multiplex PCR, the TCRdb table keeps only in-frame clones and is missing some. D and trimming come from the DNA, and the V and J calls and clone size come from that table. The profile shows some 150,000 clones, less than 90% of them singletons. The sequencing input was PBMCs. The source is a woman aged 45-59 years in good health and CMV-seropositive. The rearrangement links TRBV11-3 to TRBJ2-1; 9 positions match TRBD2. The CDR3 here is CASSLDGRGGMVF. CDR3 sequence (DNA): TGTGCCAGCAGCTTAGATGGGCGGGGGGGCATGGTCTTC.